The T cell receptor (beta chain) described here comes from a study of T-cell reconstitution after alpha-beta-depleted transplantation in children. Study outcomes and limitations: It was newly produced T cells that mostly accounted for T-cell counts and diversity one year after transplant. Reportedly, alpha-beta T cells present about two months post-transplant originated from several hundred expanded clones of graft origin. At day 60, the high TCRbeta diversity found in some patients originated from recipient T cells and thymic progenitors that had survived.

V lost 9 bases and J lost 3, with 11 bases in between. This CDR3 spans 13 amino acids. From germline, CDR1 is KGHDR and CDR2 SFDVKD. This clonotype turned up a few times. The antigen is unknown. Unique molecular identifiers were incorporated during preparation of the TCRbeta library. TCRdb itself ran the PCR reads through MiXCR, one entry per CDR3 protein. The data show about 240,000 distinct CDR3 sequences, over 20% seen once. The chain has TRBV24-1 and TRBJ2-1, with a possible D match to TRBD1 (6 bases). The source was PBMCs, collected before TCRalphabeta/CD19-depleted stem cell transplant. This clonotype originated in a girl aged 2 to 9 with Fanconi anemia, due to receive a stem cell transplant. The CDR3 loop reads CATQGRIYNEQFF. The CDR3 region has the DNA TGTGCCACCCAGGGGCGCATCTACAATGAGCAGTTCTTC.